This entry lists 6 T cell receptor beta chains sequenced from one sample in a study of shared clonotypes between healthy human individuals. The protocol was immunoSEQ multiplex PCR, while the TCRdb copy is restricted to in-frame clones and leaves out a portion. This sample yields 2.5 million or so clones, of which approximately 92% are seen a single time; about 0.13% belongs to the top ten. The sample consisted of naive CD4+ T cells sorted from blood. This sample's subset: CD45RA+ positively selected. These receptors were taken from a man between 18 and 35 years old in good health.

This sequence joins TRBV6-5 and TRBJ2-2; TRBD1 is a possible D gene (5 bases). Trimming took 8 bases from V and 6 from J, leaving 16 bases between them. The germline V gene has CDR1 MNHEY and CDR2 SVGAGI. There are 14 residues in the CDR3. The CDR3 loop reads CASLSRAKAGELFF. CDR3 nucleotide sequence: TGTGCCAGCCTGAGCAGGGCGAAGGCCGGGGAGCTGTTTTTT.

The V call is TRBV5-1, the J call TRBJ2-1; the match to TRBD2 covers 9 bases. The CDR3 contains 14 residues. J was trimmed by 9 bases and V by 6 bases; bases with no gene match: 10. Germline lookup yields CDR1 SGHRS and CDR2 YFSETQ. The CDR3 sequence: CASTYTGLAGEQFF. The CDR3 coding sequence is TGCGCCAGCACCTATACGGGACTAGCCGGTGAGCAGTTCTTC.

Concerning this clone itself: Other DNA sequences in this specimen translate into the identical CDR3. The rearrangement links TRBV18 to TRBJ1-2; no definite D call. This CDR3 contains 14 residues. V lost 2 bases and J 0 bases, leaving 7 bases between the germline ends. Germline CDR1 reads KGHSH; CDR2 reads LQKENI. Written as DNA, the CDR3 is TGTGCCAGCTCACCAGGAGCCACTAACTATGGCTACACCTTC. Its translation: CASSPGATNYGYTF.

The chain combines TRBV4-1 with TRBJ1-1; D ambiguous. Germline V CDR1 and CDR2: MGHRA, YSYEKL. The CDR3 totals 14 residues. Trimming pared 0 bases from V and 5 bases from J, leaving 10 bases between. CDR3 residues: CASSQEVGPTEAFF. The CDR3 coding sequence is TGCGCCAGCAGCCAAGAGGTAGGCCCGACTGAAGCTTTCTTT.

The chain employs TRBV29-1 and TRBJ2-6; 9 bases are a match to TRBD1. V dropped 6 bases and J dropped 1; count of bases not matched to a gene: 13. The length of the CDR3 is 18 residues. From germline, CDR1 is SQVTM and CDR2 ANQGSEA. The CDR3 DNA reads as TGCAGCGTAGTAACCGGGACAGGGTTGTTTTCTGGGGCCAACGTCCTGACTTTC. Translating gives CSVVTGTGLFSGANVLTF.

The V call is TRBV19, the J call TRBJ1-5; 7 bases match TRBD1. The CDR3 spans 15 residues. V dropped 6 bases and J dropped 3; count of bases not matched to a gene: 8. CDR1 and CDR2 (germline): LNHDA, SQIVND (reference sequence). The CDR3 DNA sequence: TGTGCCAGTAGATCCCGGACAGGCGTCAATCAGCCCCAGCATTTT. Its protein product is CASRSRTGVNQPQHF.